This is a list of T cell receptor beta chains from one sample in a study of shared clonotypes between healthy human individuals. Method: immunoSEQ multiplex PCR; TCRdb's copy keeps in-frame clones and lacks some. The sample includes some 2.1 million clones, 85% to 95% of them seen just once. The sequencing sample was made of naive CD8+ T cells from PBMCs. The receptor set was obtained from a man aged 18 to 30 in good health. Some clones in this sample may be carry-over from other donors' samples. CDR3s include the opening cysteine and the closing phenylalanine or tryptophan. The D gene is left open where the match is weak. Not all rows give a size; the values are once, few, many and, for expanded clones, a class.

TRBV5-1	TRBJ2-7	.	.	TGCGCCAGCAGCTTGGAGGGAAGCCCCTTAAACTACGAGCAGTACTTC	CASSLEGSPLNYEQYF
TRBV15	TRBJ2-7	once	TRBD1	TGTGCCACCAGCAGAACCCCCAGACAGGGGGCGGGATACGAGCAGTACTTC	CATSRTPRQGAGYEQYF
TRBV30	TRBJ2-7	.	.	TGTGCCTGGAGTAACACGGGCGAGCAGTACTTC	CAWSNTGEQYF
TRBV19	TRBJ2-3	.	TRBD1	TGTGCCAGTAGTAGAACGTATCCGACAGGGAGAGTTCAGCCCCAGTATTTT	CASSRTYPTGRVQPQYF
TRBV5-6	TRBJ1-3	.	TRBD1	TGTGCCAGCAGCCAGACAGGGGGCCGGTTAACCAACACCATATATTTT	CASSQTGGRLTNTIYF
TRBV7-9	TRBJ2-3	.	.	TGTGCCAGCAGCTCCACTGGTCGGGGACCCACAGATACGCAGTATTTT	CASSSTGRGPTDTQYF
TRBV2	TRBJ2-1	.	TRBD1	TGTGCCAGCAGTCCCGGAATAGGACAGGGGGCTGATGAGCAGTTCTTC	CASSPGIGQGADEQFF
TRBV2	TRBJ1-1	.	.	TGTGCCAGCAGTAGGGGGATGATGAGCACTGAAGCTTTCTTT	CASSRGMMSTEAFF
TRBV7-9	TRBJ2-1	.	TRBD2	TGTGCCAGCAGCTCCCTAGCGGGGTCGATCTACAATGAGCAGTTCTTC	CASSSLAGSIYNEQFF
TRBV7-9	TRBJ2-7	.	TRBD1	TGTGCCAGCAGGTCCGCCGGGACAGCTGAAAACTACGAGCAGTACTTC	CASRSAGTAENYEQYF
TRBV2	TRBJ2-3	.	.	TGTGCCAGCAGTGAGGGGCGGGATCGCACAGATACGCAGTATTTT	CASSEGRDRTDTQYF
TRBV4-3	TRBJ1-4	.	TRBD1	TGCGCCAGCAGCCAACGCCAGGGGGCTTATGGAAAACTGTTTTTT	CASSQRQGAYGKLFF
TRBV19	TRBJ1-2	once	.	TGTGCCAGTAGTACCTTACAGGTCTATGGCTACACCTTC	CASSTLQVYGYTF
TRBV15	TRBJ2-7	.	.	TGTGCCACCAGCAGGAGGGACTCCTCCGAGCAGTACTTC	CATSRRDSSEQYF
TRBV27	TRBJ1-1	.	.	TGTGCCAGCACGTCCGGGCCAACCCTGAACACTGAAGCTTTCTTT	CASTSGPTLNTEAFF
TRBV2	TRBJ1-1	.	.	TGTGCCAGCAGCGCCATAACAGGGTACACTGAAGCTTTCTTT	CASSAITGYTEAFF
TRBV27	TRBJ1-1	.	.	TGTGCCAGCAGTTTAGAGTCGGAGGGAAAGGGCACTGAAGCTTTCTTT	CASSLESEGKGTEAFF
TRBV6-5	TRBJ2-3	.	TRBD1	TGTGCCAGCAGCACGAACAGGGGTCACACAGATACGCAGTATTTT	CASSTNRGHTDTQYF
TRBV7-9	TRBJ1-3	.	.	TGTGCCAGCAGCTTTTTTGAGGGATCGAGCTCTGGAAACACCATATATTTT	CASSFFEGSSSGNTIYF
TRBV4-1	TRBJ1-4	.	TRBD1	TGCGCCAGCAGCCAAGGGGGTAGCGGGGACAGGGTGGGAACTAATGAAAAACTGTTTTTT	CASSQGGSGDRVGTNEKLFF
TRBV28	TRBJ2-6	.	TRBD1	TGTGCCAGCAGTTCCCCCTCAGTGACAGGGCGCTCTGGGGCCAACGTCCTGACTTTC	CASSSPSVTGRSGANVLTF
TRBV9	TRBJ2-2	.	TRBD1	TGTGCCAGCAGCGCACCGTCGACAGGGGTGAACACCGGGGAGCTGTTTTTT	CASSAPSTGVNTGELFF
TRBV13	TRBJ2-7	.	TRBD1	TGTGCCAGCAGCCAAACGGACAGGGCTTGGGCGGAGCAGTACTTC	CASSQTDRAWAEQYF
TRBV30	TRBJ2-7	.	.	TGTGCCTGGAGTGGGGCGGGCGAGCAGTACTTC	CAWSGAGEQYF
TRBV11-2	TRBJ2-1	.	TRBD1	TGTGCCAGCAGCCCCTGGGGGACAGGGCAGAATGAGCAGTTCTTC	CASSPWGTGQNEQFF
TRBV30	TRBJ1-2	.	.	TGTGCCTGGCTCGGATCTCTTTTAGGGACGGCTAATAACTATGGCTACACCTTC	CAWLGSLLGTANNYGYTF
TRBV5-1	TRBJ2-7	.	.	TGCGCCAGCAGCTTGGATCGGGAGAAAGTCTACGAGCAGTACTTC	CASSLDREKVYEQYF
TRBV4-1	TRBJ2-3	.	.	TGCGCCAGCAGCCAAGACCAGGGGAGGGTCACAGATACGCAGTATTTT	CASSQDQGRVTDTQYF
TRBV27	TRBJ1-2	.	.	TGTGCCACCCGACTTGGACCGAGTTTGGGCTACACCTTC	CATRLGPSLGYTF
TRBV29-1	TRBJ2-7	.	TRBD1	TGCAGCGTCGCCGGGACAGGGAAAATCGACGAGCAGTACTTC	CSVAGTGKIDEQYF
TRBV7-2	TRBJ2-7	.	TRBD2	TGTGCCAGCAGCTATAGCGGGAGAGGGTACGAGCAGTACTTC	CASSYSGRGYEQYF
TRBV27	TRBJ1-1	.	.	TGTGCCAGCAGAGGTTATACTGAAGCTTTCTTT	CASRGYTEAFF
TRBV13	TRBJ2-4	.	TRBD2	TGTGCCAGCAGCTTAGGAGTTAGCGGGAGGAACATTCAGTACTTC	CASSLGVSGRNIQYF
TRBV9	TRBJ2-7	.	TRBD1	TGTGCCAGCAGCTTCTGGGACAGGGCGGGCGAGCAGTACTTC	CASSFWDRAGEQYF
TRBV7-8	TRBJ2-7	.	TRBD2	TGTGCCAGCAGCATGACTAGCCGATCCTACGAGCAGTACTTC	CASSMTSRSYEQYF
TRBV28	TRBJ1-1	few	.	TGTGCCAGCAGTTATCAGGGACCGAACACTGAAGCTTTCTTT	CASSYQGPNTEAFF
TRBV27	TRBJ2-7	.	.	TGTGCCAGCAGTTTATCTGATCCCTACGAGCAGTACTTC	CASSLSDPYEQYF
TRBV19	TRBJ2-1	.	.	TGTGCCAGTAGTAATAGCGGAAGCTCCTACAATGAGCAGTTCTTC	CASSNSGSSYNEQFF
TRBV15	TRBJ2-3	.	.	TGTGCCACCAGTTTGTTTGAAAGCACAGATACGCAGTATTTT	CATSLFESTDTQYF
TRBV19	TRBJ2-7	few	.	TGTGCCAGTAGTGTAGGGACTTCTCTAGACTACGAGCAGTACTTC	CASSVGTSLDYEQYF
TRBV2	TRBJ1-5	.	.	TGTGCCAGCAGCCGCGACGAGGCAAAGACAGGCGATCAGCCCCAGCATTTT	CASSRDEAKTGDQPQHF
TRBV2	TRBJ2-1	.	.	TGTGCCAGCAGTGGACACCTTTACAGTAGCTCCTACAATGAGCAGTTCTTC	CASSGHLYSSSYNEQFF
TRBV15	TRBJ1-3	.	.	TGTGCCACCAGCGGCAGGGGCTTTTCTGGAAACACCATATATTTT	CATSGRGFSGNTIYF
TRBV9	TRBJ2-6	.	.	TGTGCCAGCGGGGGATCTGGGGCCAACGTCCTGACTTTC	CASGGSGANVLTF
TRBV25-1	TRBJ1-5	few	TRBD1	TGTGCCAGCAGTATCGCAGGGGGGAATCAGCCCCAGCATTTT	CASSIAGGNQPQHF
TRBV7-9	TRBJ2-5	once	TRBD2	TGTGCCAGCAGCATTAGCGGGAGGGCCGGAGAGACCCAGTACTTC	CASSISGRAGETQYF
TRBV6-5	TRBJ2-7	.	TRBD1	TGTGCCAGCAGTTACTCGAGTGGGACAGTCTCCTACGAGCAGTACTTC	CASSYSSGTVSYEQYF
TRBV7-9	TRBJ2-7	.	TRBD2	TGTGCCAGCAGCTCCCCCGGGACTAGCGGGAGGGAGGTTGGCGAGCAGTACTTC	CASSSPGTSGREVGEQYF
TRBV7-2	TRBJ2-3	.	TRBD2	TGTGCCAGCAGCTTATCCTCGAGCGGGAATAGTATAGATACGCAGTATTTT	CASSLSSSGNSIDTQYF
TRBV10-3	TRBJ1-2	.	TRBD1	TGTGCCATCAGTGGGACAGGGGGCCCCAACTATGGCTACACCTTC	CAISGTGGPNYGYTF
TRBV30	TRBJ1-2	.	TRBD1	TGTGCCTGGAGTGCGACAGGGGGCTCTGGCTACACCTTC	CAWSATGGSGYTF
TRBV19	TRBJ2-7	.	TRBD2	TGTGCCAGTAGTTGGGGGACTAGCTCCTACGAGCAGTACTTC	CASSWGTSSYEQYF
TRBV9	TRBJ2-5	.	.	TGTGCCAGCAGCCCTAGGGATAGTTTGAGGACCCAGTACTTC	CASSPRDSLRTQYF